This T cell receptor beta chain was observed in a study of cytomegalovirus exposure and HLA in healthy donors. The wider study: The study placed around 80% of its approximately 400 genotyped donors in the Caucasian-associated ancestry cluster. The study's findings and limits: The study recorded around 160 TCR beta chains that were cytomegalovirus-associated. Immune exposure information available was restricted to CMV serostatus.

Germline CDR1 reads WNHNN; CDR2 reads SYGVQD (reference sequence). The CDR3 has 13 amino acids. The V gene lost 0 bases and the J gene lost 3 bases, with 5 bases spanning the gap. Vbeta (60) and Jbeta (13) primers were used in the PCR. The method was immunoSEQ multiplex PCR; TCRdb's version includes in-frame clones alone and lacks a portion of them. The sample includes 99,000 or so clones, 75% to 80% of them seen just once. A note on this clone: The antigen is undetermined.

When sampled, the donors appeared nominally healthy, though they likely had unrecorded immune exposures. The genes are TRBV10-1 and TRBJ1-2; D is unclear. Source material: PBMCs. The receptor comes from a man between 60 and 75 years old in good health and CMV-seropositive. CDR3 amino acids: CASSESGDYGYTF. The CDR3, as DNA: TGCGCCAGCAGTGAGTCCGGAGACTATGGCTACACCTTC.